What follows is one TCR beta chain and its context. Gene names denote mouse genes. The read ends 1 residue early relative to the CDR3; the germline J gene fills the gap. Clones were sequenced by immunoSEQ multiplex PCR, and TCRdb holds only the in-frame ones, with some missing. The table lists 20,000 to 25,000 clones, over 55% of them singletons. Germline CDR1 is FNHDT and CDR2 is SITEND (reference sequence). The junction had 1 base not matched to a gene; V was cut back by 5 bases and J by 0 bases. The length of the CDR3 is 15 residues. These data are taken from a study of tissue T cells after allogeneic stem cell transplantation.

The rearrangement uses TRBV19 and TRBJ2-1, with 11 bases identical to TRBD2. Source material: spleen. The source of this sequence is a female BALB/c mouse in good health. The strain's MHC type: H2-d. The sequenced CDR3 bases are TGTGCCAGCAGGGGACTGGGGGTTAACTATGCTGAGCAGTTC. Translating it yields CASRGLGVNYAEQF. The CDR3 as a whole reads CASRGLGVNYAEQFF. Looking up the rest from reference TRBV19 and TRBJ2-1 gives the full variable domain: GGIITQTPKFLIGQEGQKLTLKCQQNFNHDTMYWYRQDSGKGLRLIYYSITENDLQKGDLSEGYDASREKKSSFSLTVTSAQKNEMAVFLCASRGLGVNYAEQFFGPGTRLTVL.